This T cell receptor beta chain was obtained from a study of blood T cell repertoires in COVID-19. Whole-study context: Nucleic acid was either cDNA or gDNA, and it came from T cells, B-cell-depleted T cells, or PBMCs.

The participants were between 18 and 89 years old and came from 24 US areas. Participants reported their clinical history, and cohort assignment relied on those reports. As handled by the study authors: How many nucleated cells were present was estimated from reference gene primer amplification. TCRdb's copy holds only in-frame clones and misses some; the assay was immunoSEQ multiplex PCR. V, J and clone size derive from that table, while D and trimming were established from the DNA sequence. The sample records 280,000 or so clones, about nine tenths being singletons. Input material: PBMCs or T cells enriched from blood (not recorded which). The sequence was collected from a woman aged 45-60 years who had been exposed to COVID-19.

The CDR3 DNA is TGTGCCAGCAGCCCTGGAACAGGGGGTGAGATAACCCAGTACTTC. Residues: CASSPGTGGEITQYF. The rearrangement joins TRBV5-6 to TRBJ2-5; 8 nucleotides match TRBD1. Germline CDR1 reads SGHDT; CDR2 reads YYEEEE. Losses at the gene ends were 4 bases for V and 8 bases for J; bases not matched to a gene: 13. This CDR3 comprises 15 residues.